This T cell receptor beta chain was recovered during a study of blood T cell repertoires in COVID-19. This clone has a handful of counts. Profiling relied on immunoSEQ multiplex PCR, and the TCRdb table lists in-frame clones only, not all of them. The sample records tens of thousands of clones, roughly 86% being singletons. The CDR3 consists of 14 residues. Germline loops: CDR1 SEHNR, CDR2 FQNEAQ (reference sequence). Trimming removed 5 bases at V and 4 bases at J, with 11 bases between. The sequence was obtained from a man aged 45 to 65 with active or convalescent COVID-19. The J gene is TRBJ1-4, the V gene TRBV7-9; a weak D match, TRBD1 (5 bases). Sequenced sample: peripheral blood. The CDR3 nucleotides read TGTGCCAGCAGCCCAGGGCGGGATAATGAAAAACTGTTTTTT. It specifies CASSPGRDNEKLFF. The full variable domain, completed using reference TRBV7-9 and TRBJ1-4, is DTGVSQNPRHKITKRGQNVTFRCDPISEHNRLYWYRQTLGQGPEFLTYFQNEAQLEKSRLLSDRFSAERPKGSFSTLEIQRTEQGDSAMYLCASSPGRDNEKLFFGSGTQLSVL.